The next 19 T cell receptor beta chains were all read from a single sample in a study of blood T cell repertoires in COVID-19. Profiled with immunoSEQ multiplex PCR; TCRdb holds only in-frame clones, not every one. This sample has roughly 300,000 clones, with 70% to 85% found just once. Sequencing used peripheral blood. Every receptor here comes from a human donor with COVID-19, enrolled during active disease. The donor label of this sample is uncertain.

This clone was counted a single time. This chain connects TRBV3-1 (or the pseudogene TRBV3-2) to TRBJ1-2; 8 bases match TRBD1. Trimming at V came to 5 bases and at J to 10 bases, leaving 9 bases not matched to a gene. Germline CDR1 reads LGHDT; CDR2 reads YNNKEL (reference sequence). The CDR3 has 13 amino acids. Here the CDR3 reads CASSSDRGRVYTF. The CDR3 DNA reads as TGTGCCAGCAGCAGCGACAGGGGTAGGGTCTACACCTTC.

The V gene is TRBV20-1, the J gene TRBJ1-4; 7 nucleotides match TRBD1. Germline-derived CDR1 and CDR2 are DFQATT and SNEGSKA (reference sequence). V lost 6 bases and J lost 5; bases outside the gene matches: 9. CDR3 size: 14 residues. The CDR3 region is CSASVTGQNEKLFF. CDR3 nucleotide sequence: TGCAGTGCCAGTGTGACAGGGCAAAATGAAAAACTGTTTTTT.

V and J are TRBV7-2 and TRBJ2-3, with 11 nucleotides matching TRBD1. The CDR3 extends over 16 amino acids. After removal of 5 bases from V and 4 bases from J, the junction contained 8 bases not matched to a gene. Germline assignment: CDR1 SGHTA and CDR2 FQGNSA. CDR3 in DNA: TGTGCCAGCAGCCGCAGGACAGGGGGCGCCTCAGATACGCAGTATTTT. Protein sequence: CASSRRTGGASDTQYF.

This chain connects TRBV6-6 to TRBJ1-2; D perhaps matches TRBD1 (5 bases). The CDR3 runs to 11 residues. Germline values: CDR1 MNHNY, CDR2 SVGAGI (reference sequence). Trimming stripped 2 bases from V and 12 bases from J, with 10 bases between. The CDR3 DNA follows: TGTGCCAGCAGTTACGCTGGGGCTAACACCTTC. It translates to CASSYAGANTF.

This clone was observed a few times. The CDR3 DNA sequence: TGTGCCAGCAGTTACCAGGCTTTGAATAGCGGGGAGCTGTTTTTT. Its translation: CASSYQALNSGELFF. The chain uses TRBV6-2 or TRBV6-3 and TRBJ2-2; D remains unclear. Trimming cost V 2 bases and J 7 bases, with 14 bases left between them. Germline assignment: CDR1 MNHEY and CDR2 SVGEGT. The CDR3 is 15 amino acids.

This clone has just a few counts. CDR3 region: CASSLDSYGELFF. The CDR3 DNA sequence: TGTGCCAGCAGCTTAGATTCGTACGGGGAGCTGTTTTTT. This rearrangement joins TRBV11-3 to TRBJ2-2; D not certain. Trimming pared 0 bases from V and 7 bases from J, leaving 6 bases between. This CDR3 contains 13 residues. Looked up from germline, CDR1 is SGHNT and CDR2 is YENEEA.

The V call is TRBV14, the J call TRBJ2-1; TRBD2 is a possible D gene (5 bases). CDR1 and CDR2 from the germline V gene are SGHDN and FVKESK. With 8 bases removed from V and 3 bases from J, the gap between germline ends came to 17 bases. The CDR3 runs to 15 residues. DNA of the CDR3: TGTGCCAGCCGGAGAGAAGCGGATTACTACAATGAGCAGTTCTTC. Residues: CASRREADYYNEQFF.

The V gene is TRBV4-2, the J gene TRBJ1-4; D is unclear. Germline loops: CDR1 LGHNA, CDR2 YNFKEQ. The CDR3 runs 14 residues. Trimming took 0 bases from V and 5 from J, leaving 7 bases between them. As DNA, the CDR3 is TGTGCCAGCAGCCAAGAATCCGGGAATGAAAAACTGTTTTTT. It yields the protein CASSQESGNEKLFF.

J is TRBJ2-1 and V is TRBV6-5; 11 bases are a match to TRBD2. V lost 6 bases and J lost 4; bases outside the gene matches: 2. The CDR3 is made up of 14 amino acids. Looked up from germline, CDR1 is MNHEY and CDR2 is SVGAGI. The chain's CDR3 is CASSRLAGYNEQFF. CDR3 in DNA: TGTGCCAGCAGCCGACTAGCGGGGTACAATGAGCAGTTCTTC.

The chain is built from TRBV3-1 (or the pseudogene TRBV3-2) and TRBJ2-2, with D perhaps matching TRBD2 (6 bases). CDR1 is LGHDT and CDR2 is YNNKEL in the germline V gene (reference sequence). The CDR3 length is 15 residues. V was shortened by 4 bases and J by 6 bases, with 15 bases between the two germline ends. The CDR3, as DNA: TGTGCCAGCAGCCCTCATCGGGACTTATCCGGGGAGCTGTTTTTT. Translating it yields CASSPHRDLSGELFF.

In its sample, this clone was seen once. As DNA, the CDR3 is TGTGCCAGCAGTGACCCCGGGAGAGCCACTACGCCCTACGAGCAGTACTTC. This sequence encodes CASSDPGRATTPYEQYF. This rearrangement joins TRBV6-1 to TRBJ2-7; D is possibly TRBD2 (6 bases). CDR3 length: 17 amino acids. Trimming stripped 3 bases from V and 2 bases from J, with 20 bases between. CDR1 is MNHNS, CDR2 SASEGT, per germline.

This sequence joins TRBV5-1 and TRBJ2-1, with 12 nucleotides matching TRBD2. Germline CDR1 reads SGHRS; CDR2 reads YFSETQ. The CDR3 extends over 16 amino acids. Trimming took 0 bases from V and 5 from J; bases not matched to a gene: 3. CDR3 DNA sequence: TGCGCCAGCAGCTTGGGGCGGACTAGCGGGAACAATGAGCAGTTCTTC. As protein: CASSLGRTSGNNEQFF.

The chain's CDR3 is CASSLGGGNTIYF. DNA of the CDR3: TGCGCCAGCAGCTTAGGGGGTGGAAACACCATATATTTT. This chain links TRBV5-1 with TRBJ1-3, with D possibly TRBD1 on 6 matching bases. This CDR3 spans 13 amino acids. V lost 2 bases and J lost 3, with 6 bases in between. Germline V CDR1 and CDR2: SGHRS, YFSETQ.

CDR3 sequence: CASSSQRETQYF. In DNA, the CDR3 is TGTGCCAGCAGTTCCCAGCGGGAGACGCAGTATTTT. The chain recombines TRBV6-2 or TRBV6-3 with TRBJ2-3; 8 nucleotides agree with TRBD2. The CDR3 consists of 12 residues. The V segment lost 4 bases and the J segment 9 bases; nucleotides outside the gene matches: 3. The germline CDR1 and CDR2 sequences are MNHEY and SVGEGT.

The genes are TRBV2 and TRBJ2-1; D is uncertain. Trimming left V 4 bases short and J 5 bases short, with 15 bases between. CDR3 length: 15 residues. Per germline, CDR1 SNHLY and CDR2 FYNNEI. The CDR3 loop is CASSGDMVYNNEQFF. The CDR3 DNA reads TGTGCCAGCAGTGGCGACATGGTCTACAACAATGAGCAGTTCTTC. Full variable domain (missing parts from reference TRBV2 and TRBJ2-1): EPEVTQTPSHQVTQMGQEVILRCVPISNHLYFYWYRQILGQKVEFLVSFYNNEISEKSEIFDDQFSVERPDGSNFTLKIRSTKLEDSAMYFCASSGDMVYNNEQFFGPGTRLTVL.

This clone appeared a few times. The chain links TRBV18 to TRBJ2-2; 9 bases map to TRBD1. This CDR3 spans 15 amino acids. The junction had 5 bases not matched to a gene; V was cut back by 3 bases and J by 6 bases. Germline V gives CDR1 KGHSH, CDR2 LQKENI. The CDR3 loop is CASSPDRGSSGELFF. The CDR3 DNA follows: TGTGCCAGCTCACCCGACAGGGGGAGTTCCGGGGAGCTGTTTTTT.

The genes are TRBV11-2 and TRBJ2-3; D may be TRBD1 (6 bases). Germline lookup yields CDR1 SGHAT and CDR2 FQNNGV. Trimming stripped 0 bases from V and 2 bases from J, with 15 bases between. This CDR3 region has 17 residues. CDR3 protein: CASSLELGGPTTDTQYF. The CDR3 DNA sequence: TGTGCCAGCAGCTTAGAATTAGGGGGACCAACCACAGATACGCAGTATTTT.

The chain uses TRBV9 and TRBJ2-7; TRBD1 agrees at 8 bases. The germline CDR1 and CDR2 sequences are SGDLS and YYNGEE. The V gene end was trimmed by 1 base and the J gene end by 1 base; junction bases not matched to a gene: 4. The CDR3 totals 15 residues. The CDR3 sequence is CASSVRDRPSYEQYF. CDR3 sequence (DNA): TGTGCCAGCAGCGTAAGGGACAGGCCGTCCTACGAGCAGTACTTC.

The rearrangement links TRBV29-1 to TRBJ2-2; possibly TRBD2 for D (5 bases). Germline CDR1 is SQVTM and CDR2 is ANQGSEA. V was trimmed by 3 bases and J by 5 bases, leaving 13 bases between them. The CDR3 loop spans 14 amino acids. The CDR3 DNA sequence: TGCAGCGTTGATCCCGGCCCGGGAACCGGGGAGCTGTTTTTT. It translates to CSVDPGPGTGELFF.